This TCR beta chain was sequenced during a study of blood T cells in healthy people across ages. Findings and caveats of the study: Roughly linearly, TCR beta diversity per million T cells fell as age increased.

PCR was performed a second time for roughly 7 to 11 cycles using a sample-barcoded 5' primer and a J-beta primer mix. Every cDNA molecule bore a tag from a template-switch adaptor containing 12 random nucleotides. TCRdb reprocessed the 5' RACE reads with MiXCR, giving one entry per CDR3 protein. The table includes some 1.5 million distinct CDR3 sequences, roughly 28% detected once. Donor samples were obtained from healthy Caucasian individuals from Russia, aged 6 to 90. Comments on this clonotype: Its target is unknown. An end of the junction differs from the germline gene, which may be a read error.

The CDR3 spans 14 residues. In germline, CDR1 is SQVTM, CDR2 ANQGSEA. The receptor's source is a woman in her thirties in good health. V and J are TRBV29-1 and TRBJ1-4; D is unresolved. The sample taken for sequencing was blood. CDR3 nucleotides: TGCAGCGTTCTTGGACCCCAACAGAGTGAAAAACGGTTTTTT. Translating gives CSVLGPQQSEKRFF.